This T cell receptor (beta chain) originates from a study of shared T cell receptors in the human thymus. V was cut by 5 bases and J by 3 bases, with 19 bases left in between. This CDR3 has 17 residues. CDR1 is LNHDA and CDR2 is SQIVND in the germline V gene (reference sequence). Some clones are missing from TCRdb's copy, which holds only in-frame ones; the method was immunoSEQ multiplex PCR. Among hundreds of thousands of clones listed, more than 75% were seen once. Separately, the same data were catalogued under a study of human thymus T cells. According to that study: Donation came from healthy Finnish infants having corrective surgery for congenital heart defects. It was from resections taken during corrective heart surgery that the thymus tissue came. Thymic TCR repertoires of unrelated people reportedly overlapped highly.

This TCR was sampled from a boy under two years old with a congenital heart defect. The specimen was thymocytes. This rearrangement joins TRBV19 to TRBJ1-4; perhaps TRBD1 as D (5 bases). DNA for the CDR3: TGTGCCAGTAGTTGGCAGGGCCACCCACGGGCTAATGAAAAACTGTTTTTT. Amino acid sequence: CASSWQGHPRANEKLFF.